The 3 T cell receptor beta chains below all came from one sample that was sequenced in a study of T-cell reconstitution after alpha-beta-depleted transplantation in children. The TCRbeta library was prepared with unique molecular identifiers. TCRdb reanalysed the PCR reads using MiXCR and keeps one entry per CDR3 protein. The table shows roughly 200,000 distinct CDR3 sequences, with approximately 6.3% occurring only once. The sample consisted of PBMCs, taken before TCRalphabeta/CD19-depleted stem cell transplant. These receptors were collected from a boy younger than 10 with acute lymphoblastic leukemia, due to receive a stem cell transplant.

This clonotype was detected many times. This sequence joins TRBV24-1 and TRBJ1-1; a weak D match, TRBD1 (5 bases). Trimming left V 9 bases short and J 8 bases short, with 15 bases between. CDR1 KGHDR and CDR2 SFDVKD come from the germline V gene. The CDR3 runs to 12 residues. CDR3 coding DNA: TGTGCCACCTCAGACAGTTTTGGCGAAGCTTTCTTT. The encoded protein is CATSDSFGEAFF.

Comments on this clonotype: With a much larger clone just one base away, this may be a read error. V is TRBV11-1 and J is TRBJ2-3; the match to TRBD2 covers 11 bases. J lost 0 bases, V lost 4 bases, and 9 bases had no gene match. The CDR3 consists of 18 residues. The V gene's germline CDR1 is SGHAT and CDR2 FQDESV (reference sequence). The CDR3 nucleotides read TGTGCCAGCAGCTCACTAGCGGGGGCCGATACTAGCACAGATACGCAGTATTTT. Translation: CASSSLAGADTSTDTQYF.

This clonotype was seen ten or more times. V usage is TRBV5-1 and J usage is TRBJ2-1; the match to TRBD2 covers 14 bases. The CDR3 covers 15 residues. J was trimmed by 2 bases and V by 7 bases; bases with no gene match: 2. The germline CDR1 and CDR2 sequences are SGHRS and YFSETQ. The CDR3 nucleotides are TGCGCCAGCGGGGGACTAGCGGGGGCCTACAATGAGCAGTTCTTC. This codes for CASGGLAGAYNEQFF.